These T cell receptor beta chains were read from a single sample in a study of glioma-infiltrating T cells after dendritic cell vaccination. Only in-frame clones appear in the TCRdb table, and some are missing; sequencing was by immunoSEQ multiplex PCR. Of about 91,000 clones in the sample, 81% are singletons; the top ten hold approximately 2%. The sample in question was blood, obtained after dendritic cell vaccination. The receptors were sampled from a human donor with glioblastoma. Both conserved end residues are part of each CDR3. Fields, in order: clone size, V gene, J gene, D gene, CDR3 DNA, CDR3 protein. The D gene is left open where the match is weak. A row's size may be missing; if present it is once, few, many or a size class.

-	TRBV7-2	TRBJ1-4	TRBD1	TGTGCCAGCAGCCCCCGAGGGGGACAGTATAATGAAAAACTGTTTTTT	CASSPRGGQYNEKLFF
once	TRBV18	TRBJ1-2	TRBD1	TGTGCCAGCTCACCAGAGAACGGTAGGGGGCCTGGCTACACCTTC	CASSPENGRGPGYTF
-	TRBV7-9	TRBJ2-2	TRBD1	TGTGCCAGCAGCTTAACAGGGGTGAACACCGGGGAGCTGTTTTTT	CASSLTGVNTGELFF
-	TRBV6-1	TRBJ1-2	TRBD1	TGTGCCAGCAGTGAAGCCCCGGGACAGTATGGCTACACCTTC	CASSEAPGQYGYTF
-	TRBV27	TRBJ1-5	-	TGTGCCAGTAGGGGGACCGGTTTTTGGCCCCAGCATTTT	CASRGTGFWPQHF
-	TRBV6-6	TRBJ2-7	TRBD2	TGTGCCAGCTCCCGACTAGCGGAGTCCTACGAGCAGTACTTC	CASSRLAESYEQYF
-	TRBV7-9	TRBJ1-5	-	TGTGCCAGCTCGACGGGAGGGGCCGCCGAAGGGCAGCCCCAGCATTTT	CASSTGGAAEGQPQHF
-	TRBV6-5	TRBJ2-5	TRBD2	TGTGCCAGCAGTTACCTTGGGCGGGGGGGAGGCGAGACCCAGTACTTC	CASSYLGRGGGETQYF
-	TRBV2	TRBJ1-6	TRBD1	TGTGCCAGCAGGGGGACAGGGGGTAATTCACCCCTCCACTTT	CASRGTGGNSPLHF
-	TRBV18	TRBJ2-1	-	TGTGCCAGCTCACCCCCAGGGGTCAATGAGCAGTTCTTC	CASSPPGVNEQFF
-	TRBV5-1	TRBJ2-5	TRBD1	TGCGCCAGCAGCTCAACACAGGGGATGGAGACCCAGTACTTC	CASSSTQGMETQYF
-	TRBV11-2	TRBJ1-4	-	TGTGCCAGCAGCTTAGATCGGAGGACCGGGAATGAAAAACTGTTTTTT	CASSLDRRTGNEKLFF
once	TRBV12-5	TRBJ2-7	TRBD1	TGTGCTAGTGTTTTAACAGGGGCCTACGAGCAGTACTTC	CASVLTGAYEQYF
-	TRBV28	TRBJ1-1	-	TGTGCCAGCAGTAAGGAGACAGGGAACACTGAAGCTTTCTTT	CASSKETGNTEAFF
-	TRBV7-2	TRBJ2-7	-	TGTGCCAGCAGCCGACTTAGCTCCTACGAGCAGTACTTC	CASSRLSSYEQYF
-	TRBV6-6	TRBJ1-5	TRBD1	TGTGCCAGCAGTTACGGGACAGGATCAAATCAGCCCCAGCATTTT	CASSYGTGSNQPQHF
-	TRBV7-9	TRBJ2-1	-	TGTGCCAGCAGCTTAGCACAGGGTAGGGAGTTCTTC	CASSLAQGREFF
few	TRBV30	TRBJ2-2	TRBD2	TGTGCCTGGAGCGACGCCGCAGCGGGAGCGCGCTCCGGGGAGCTGTTTTTT	CAWSDAAAGARSGELFF
-	TRBV29-1	TRBJ2-2	TRBD2	TGCAGCGCCGTGACTAGCGGGGGGGTCGGTGGCGGGGAGCTGTTTTTT	CSAVTSGGVGGGELFF
-	TRBV18	TRBJ1-1	-	TGTGCCAGCTCCCCCCCGGGGGGAACGAACACTGAAGCTTTCTTT	CASSPPGGTNTEAFF
-	TRBV2	TRBJ2-1	-	TGTGCCAGCAGTGACAGGCAGGACAATGAGCAGTTCTTC	CASSDRQDNEQFF
-	TRBV12-5	TRBJ1-2	TRBD1	TGTGCTAGTGGTTTGGATGGGGCAGGGGGCGGCTATGGCTACACCTTC	CASGLDGAGGGYGYTF
-	TRBV7-2	TRBJ1-5	-	TGTGCCAGCAGCCAGGGGCCTAGCAATCAGCCCCAGCATTTT	CASSQGPSNQPQHF